This TCR beta chain was sequenced in a study of blood T cell repertoires in COVID-19. For the study at large: The United States, Italy and Spain supplied acute and convalescent COVID-19 samples.

The table came from immunoSEQ multiplex PCR; TCRdb's copy has only in-frame clones and leaves some out. The sample carries 300,000 or so clones, more than 70% recorded once. There are 16 residues in the CDR3. The germline CDR1 and CDR2 sequences are MNHNS and SASEGT. Trimming pared 1 base from V and 4 bases from J, leaving 13 bases between. The source material was peripheral blood. The receptor's source is a young man who had recovered from COVID-19. The V call is TRBV6-1, the J call TRBJ2-2, with D maybe TRBD1 (6 bases). The CDR3 region is CASSEVRGILTGELFF. CDR3 sequence (DNA): TGTGCCAGCAGTGAAGTGAGGGGGATTCTCACCGGGGAGCTGTTTTTT.